This TCR beta chain was recorded in a study of identical twins (dated by TCRdb to about 2016). About the study as a whole: To test whether fetal clonotypes persist, this study deep-sequenced TCR alpha and beta repertoires from monozygotic twins, from unrelated adults of various ages, and from cord blood. To rule out contamination, the twin experiments were replicated at different times with different library preparation protocols.

Only healthy Caucasian donors were included. Three pairs of female monozygotic twins, all aged about 18 to 29 years, made up the twin cohort. Miltenyi CD45RO+ enrichment and human naive T-cell isolation kits were used to isolate memory (CD45RO+) and naive T cells from PBMC. The CDR3 spans 13 residues, from the cysteine through the phenylalanine. The retained sequence is limited to the CDR3, 39 bases, with the frame set at the first base. Reading the germline V gene gives CDR1 KGHDR and CDR2 SFDVKD. The germline ends are 4 bases apart after V is trimmed by 1 base and J by 4 bases. Library prep was done by 5' RACE. The sequencing machine was an Illumina HiSeq 2000. Template switching added a universal primer binding site, and the final cDNA carried a unique molecular identifier that allowed TCR cDNA molecules to be counted accurately. Specific primers in the conserved constant-segment region were used to synthesize first-strand cDNA for the TCR alpha and beta chains. To control for contamination, every cDNA library was double barcoded, receiving both a SMART-Mk sample barcode and Illumina barcodes. TruSeq adapter sequences along with Illumina sample barcodes were introduced in two successive PCR steps. Sequencing of the TCR alpha and beta cDNA libraries was done on the Illumina HiSeq platform using custom primers. The study's own analysis went as follows. Raw reads were processed with MiGEC to extract unique molecular identifiers, and MiXCR was used to determine CDR3 positions. For each individual, recombination models were inferred using an EM algorithm with the repgenHMM and IGoR tools. Shared clonotypes were analyzed with the tcR package in R, and sharing was normalized by the product of cloneset sizes. Out-of-frame nonproductive sequences were analyzed to study raw recombination free of thymic and clonal selection effects. In TCRdb, the public reads were trimmed at Q25 with fastp and aligned with MiXCR, with productive beta chains retained. Each record represents a unique CDR3 protein, reported with the most common genes and DNA among its rows. The V and J calls follow TCRdb's processing rather than the paper's. For this sample there are hundreds of thousands of distinct CDR3 sequences; around 8.8% appear just once. The ten largest account for less than 2.5% of the sample.

The paper as a whole reports these results and caveats: Conclusions relied on cross-sectional statistical analysis, since the same donors could not be followed over many years. Fewer insertions were carried by abundant cord blood beta clonotypes, a similar but weaker trend appeared in young adult naive repertoires, and no such trend appeared in memory repertoires. In monozygotic twins, out-of-frame TCR alpha sharing was systematically underestimated by recombination models, although the models agreed with sharing between unrelated individuals. Invariant T cells such as MAIT and iNKT could partly confound zero-insertion analyses, although diverse VJ usage argued against such confounding for most clonotypes. Out-of-frame TCR alpha sequences shared between twins showed an excess of low generation-probability sequences compared with coincidental sharing between unrelated individuals. The excess sharing between twins in beta out-of-frame sequences was weaker because fewer shared sequences reduced the signal-to-noise ratio.

On this clonotype: The antigen this receptor binds is unknown. Per-nucleotide qualities are absent, and no much larger clonotype sits a single base away.

The same sample was also used in a study of yellow fever vaccine responses in identical twins. The second study also describes: The T cell response to vaccination in identical twins was reported by the authors to appear partly convergent and partly personalized. In the study, vaccine-responding T cell clones were precisely tracked in identical twins.

The clonotype comes from a woman aged 18-35 years in good health. The rearranged segments are TRBV24-1 and TRBJ1-3, with the D gene call left open. Material: memory (CD45RO+) T cells sorted from blood. This specimen's cell subset or site label, per the study, means: CD45RO+ enriched T cells. The base sequence is TGTGCCACCAGTGATTTTGTAGGAAACACCATATATTTT. This yields the protein CATSDFVGNTIYF.